These 29 T cell receptor beta chains were all obtained from the same sample, sequenced in a study of blood T cell repertoires in COVID-19. Repertoires were generated with immunoSEQ multiplex PCR, while TCRdb's copy carries only in-frame clones and drops some. This table has about 250,000 clones, roughly four fifths appearing once. Sequencing input: peripheral blood. The source is a man at least 80 years old with acute or convalescent COVID-19.

The rearrangement links TRBV25-1 to TRBJ2-2; 7 nucleotides align to TRBD1. The CDR3 contains 14 residues. Germline values: CDR1 MGHDK, CDR2 SYGVNS. With V trimmed by 7 bases and J by 4 bases, 6 bases remained unmatched. CDR3 in DNA: TGTGCCAGCACATGGACAGGAGGCACCGGGGAGCTGTTTTTT. It encodes CASTWTGGTGELFF.

The CDR3 loop reads CSVPTDYEQYF. The DNA of the CDR3 is TGCAGTGTACCGACAGACTACGAGCAGTACTTC. The V and J genes are TRBV20-1 and TRBJ2-7; maybe TRBD1 (5 bases). Germline assignment: CDR1 DFQATT and CDR2 SNEGSKA (reference sequence). V was trimmed by 7 bases and J by 3 bases, leaving 10 bases between them. The CDR3 spans 11 residues.

The CDR3 region is CAWRRGTGARGANVLTF. In DNA, the CDR3 is TGTGCCTGGAGGCGCGGGACAGGGGCGAGAGGGGCCAACGTCCTGACTTTC. V gene TRBV30 combines with J gene TRBJ2-6, with 10 positions matching TRBD1. The germline CDR1 and CDR2 sequences are GTSNPN and SVGIG (reference sequence). The CDR3 runs to 17 residues. The V gene end was trimmed by 3 bases and the J gene end by 4 bases; junction bases not matched to a gene: 9. Based on the CDR3 plus reference TRBV30 and TRBJ2-6, the full variable domain is SQTIHQWPATLVQPVGSPLSLECTVEGTSNPNLYWYRQAAGRGLQLLFYSVGIGQISSEVPQNLSASRPQDRQFILSSKKLLLSDSGFYLCAWRRGTGARGANVLTFGAGSRLTVL.

The chain couples TRBV3-1 (or the pseudogene TRBV3-2) to TRBJ1-2, with D perhaps TRBD1 (6 bases). Germline V CDR1 and CDR2: LGHDT, YNNKEL (reference sequence). The germline V and J ends were trimmed by 3 bases and 1 base, with 9 bases remaining between them. The CDR3 consists of 14 residues. CDR3 region: CASSQRGGNYGYTF. For the CDR3, the DNA is TGTGCCAGCAGCCAGAGGGGGGGTAACTATGGCTACACCTTC.

V is TRBV5-5 and J is TRBJ2-1, with TRBD2 matching 11 bases. Germline CDR1 is SGHKS and CDR2 is YYEKEE (reference sequence). J lost 5 bases, V lost 5 bases, and 6 bases had no gene match. The CDR3 has 15 amino acids. CDR3 in amino acids: CASRTTSGRNNEQFF. The CDR3 nucleotides read TGTGCCAGCAGGACAACTAGCGGGAGAAACAATGAGCAGTTCTTC.

The CDR3 region is CASSPTGGTGELFF. For the CDR3, the DNA is TGTGCCAGCTCACCTACAGGAGGGACCGGGGAGCTGTTTTTT. V and J are TRBV18 and TRBJ2-2; D is possibly TRBD2 (6 bases). Per the germline V gene, CDR1 is KGHSH and CDR2 is LQKENI. The length of the CDR3 is 14 residues. V lost 3 bases to trimming and J lost 5 bases, with 10 bases between them. Full variable domain (missing parts from reference TRBV18 and TRBJ2-2): NAGVMQNPRHLVRRRGQEARLRCSPMKGHSHVYWYRQLPEEGLKFMVYLQKENIIDESGMPKERFSAEFPKEGPSILRIQQVVRGDSAAYFCASSPTGGTGELFFGEGSRLTVL.

This clone showed up just a few times. V and J are TRBV3-1 (or the pseudogene TRBV3-2) and TRBJ2-7; TRBD1 matches at 7 bases. This CDR3 has 13 residues. The junction had 5 bases not matched to a gene; V was cut back by 7 bases and J by 2 bases. Germline assignment: CDR1 LGHDT and CDR2 YNNKEL (reference sequence). The CDR3 is CASIGTAPYEQYF. CDR3 bases: TGTGCCAGCATCGGGACAGCCCCCTACGAGCAGTACTTC.

This sequence joins TRBV2 and TRBJ2-7, with 8 bases matching TRBD2. The CDR3 runs to 14 residues. From germline, CDR1 is SNHLY and CDR2 FYNNEI. V shed 4 bases and J 4 bases; nucleotides not matched to a gene: 6. This CDR3 is CASSVASGRYEQYF. CDR3 DNA: TGTGCCAGCAGTGTCGCAAGCGGGAGATACGAGCAGTACTTC. Using reference TRBV2 and TRBJ2-7 for the parts outside the CDR3, the full variable domain is EPEVTQTPSHQVTQMGQEVILRCVPISNHLYFYWYRQILGQKVEFLVSFYNNEISEKSEIFDDQFSVERPDGSNFTLKIRSTKLEDSAMYFCASSVASGRYEQYFGPGTRLTVT.

V and J are TRBV6-5 and TRBJ1-2; D is ambiguous. V was pared by 2 bases and J by 3 bases, with 7 bases between. There are 13 residues in the CDR3. In germline, CDR1 is MNHEY, CDR2 SVGAGI. CDR3 protein: CASSYEGDYGYTF. The DNA of the CDR3 is TGTGCCAGCAGTTACGAGGGAGACTATGGCTACACCTTC.

This chain uses TRBV6-6 with TRBJ2-1; TRBD2 might be the D (7 bases). The length of the CDR3 is 19 residues. CDR1 MNHNY and CDR2 SVGAGI come from the germline V gene (reference sequence). Trimming took 5 bases from V and 4 from J, leaving 27 bases between them. The CDR3 DNA reads TGTGCCAGCAGTCACCCGCAGGGGAGGGGGATGGGAACTTACAATGAGCAGTTCTTC. Amino acids: CASSHPQGRGMGTYNEQFF.

The gene calls are TRBV19 and TRBJ1-2; 8 nucleotides agree with TRBD1. V shed 7 bases and J 4 bases; nucleotides not matched to a gene: 5. Germline V gene sequence: CDR1 LNHDA, CDR2 SQIVND (reference sequence). This CDR3 has 13 residues. The CDR3 loop is CASNGQGVYGYTF. In DNA, the CDR3 is TGTGCCAGTAACGGACAGGGTGTCTATGGCTACACCTTC.

The chain carries TRBV3-1 (or the pseudogene TRBV3-2) and TRBJ1-2; D is unresolved. The V and J ends lost 1 base and 4 bases respectively, with 10 bases between them. The CDR3 has 14 amino acids. Germline V lookup: CDR1 LGHDT, CDR2 YNNKEL (reference sequence). CDR3 region: CASSQGSPGYGYTF. The CDR3 DNA follows: TGTGCCAGCAGCCAAGGGAGTCCGGGCTATGGCTACACCTTC.

The chain carries TRBV7-9 and TRBJ2-7; TRBD1 is a possible D gene (7 bases). The ends were cut back, 1 base at V and 11 bases at J, with 18 bases in the middle. This CDR3 contains 14 residues. Germline CDR1 is SEHNR and CDR2 is FQNEAQ (reference sequence). The CDR3 coding sequence is TGTGCCAGCAGCTTAGACGGGGGAGCCACAGGGGAGTACTTC. Translation: CASSLDGGATGEYF.

The V call is TRBV28, the J call TRBJ1-1; 7 bases line up with TRBD1. The CDR3 is 12 residues long. V was clipped by 6 bases and J by 9 bases; unmatched bases: 7. Germline V CDR1 and CDR2: MDHEN, SYDVKM. CDR3 region: CASSLRQGKAFF. As DNA, the CDR3 is TGTGCCAGCAGCCTACGACAGGGAAAAGCTTTCTTT.

The gene calls are TRBV5-4 and TRBJ2-1; 10 bases are shared with TRBD2. The CDR3 covers 16 residues. The V gene end was trimmed by 3 bases and the J gene end by 5 bases; junction bases not matched to a gene: 8. Per the germline V gene, CDR1 is SGHNT and CDR2 is YYREEE (reference sequence). The DNA for the CDR3 is TGTGCCAGCAGCTCGCTACTAGCGGGATGGGACAATGAGCAGTTCTTC. Its translation is CASSSLLAGWDNEQFF.

The chain uses TRBV27 and TRBJ2-1; TRBD2 matches at 8 bases. Trimming removed 5 bases from V and 0 bases from J; junction bases left unmatched: 6. Germline V gene sequence: CDR1 MNHEY, CDR2 SMNVEV (reference sequence). This CDR3 contains 16 residues. Here the CDR3 DNA reads TGTGCCAGCAGTAGACTCGGGAGGGTCTCCTACAATGAGCAGTTCTTC. Residues: CASSRLGRVSYNEQFF.

The chain uses TRBV5-1 and TRBJ2-6; D may be TRBD1 (6 bases). The CDR3 is 18 amino acids. Germline loops: CDR1 SGHRS, CDR2 YFSETQ. Trimming took off 3 bases at V and 0 bases at J, with 16 bases between the two ends. CDR3 nucleotide sequence: TGCGCCAGCAGCTCACCGACCCAGGGGCGCTCTGGGGCCAACGTCCTGACTTTC. Protein sequence: CASSSPTQGRSGANVLTF. Drawing the rest from reference TRBV5-1 and TRBJ2-6, the complete variable domain is KAGVTQTPRYLIKTRGQQVTLSCSPISGHRSVSWYQQTPGQGLQFLFEYFSETQRNKGNFPGRFSGRQFSNSRSEMNVSTLELGDSALYLCASSSPTQGRSGANVLTFGAGSRLTVL.

A remark on this clone: Since a much larger clone is just one base distant, this may be a read error. The chain recombines TRBV3-1 (or the pseudogene TRBV3-2) with TRBJ1-2; 11 bases are shared with TRBD1. CDR3 length equals 13 residues. CDR1 and CDR2 from the germline V gene are LGHDT and YNNKEL (reference sequence). CDR3 coding DNA: TGTGTCAGCAGCCAGGGGACAGGGGGTGGCTACACCTTC. Translated: CVSSQGTGGGYTF.

The table lists this clone with many counts. The CDR3 sequence: CASSPGQIKGYEQYF. The CDR3 region has the DNA TGTGCCAGCTCACCCGGACAGATTAAAGGCTACGAGCAGTACTTC. The V gene is TRBV18, the J gene TRBJ2-7, with D perhaps matching TRBD1 (6 bases). There are 15 residues in the CDR3. Looked up from germline, CDR1 is KGHSH and CDR2 is LQKENI. V lost 3 bases, J lost 3 bases, and 15 bases lay in between.

The rearrangement links TRBV18 to TRBJ2-1; no reliable D call. Between the trimmed V and J ends, which lost 3 bases and 0 bases, there was a span of 12 bases. The CDR3 has 16 residues. Germline lookup yields CDR1 KGHSH and CDR2 LQKENI. The CDR3 protein is CASSPQAPGSYNEQFF. CDR3 DNA sequence: TGTGCCAGCTCACCCCAAGCCCCAGGCTCCTACAATGAGCAGTTCTTC.

The chain recombines TRBV4-1 with TRBJ1-2; the D is unclear. With 0 bases removed from V and 1 base from J, the gap between germline ends came to 12 bases. From germline, CDR1 is MGHRA and CDR2 YSYEKL. This CDR3 has 16 residues. The CDR3: CASSQEWSGFNYGYTF. CDR3 DNA: TGCGCCAGCAGCCAAGAATGGAGTGGCTTTAACTATGGCTACACCTTC.

The chain joins TRBV11-2 to TRBJ2-2; TRBD2 is a possible D gene (7 bases). This CDR3 comprises 16 residues. The V end lost 2 bases, the J end lost 3 bases, and 13 bases lay between the germline ends. CDR1 is SGHAT and CDR2 is FQNNGV in the germline V gene. CDR3 residues: CASSLSDGGHTGELFF. The CDR3 DNA sequence: TGTGCCAGCAGCTTATCGGACGGGGGGCACACCGGGGAGCTGTTTTTT.

Of note for this clone: This CDR3 is also generated by other DNA sequences in the sample. This chain joins TRBV28 and TRBJ2-7; 10 nucleotides match TRBD1. This CDR3 contains 13 residues. V was clipped by 8 bases and J by 1 base; unmatched bases: 2. Germline CDR1 and CDR2: MDHEN and SYDVKM. The CDR3: CASRTGGSYEQYF. Here the CDR3 DNA reads TGTGCCAGCCGGACAGGGGGTTCCTACGAGCAGTACTTC.

This clone appeared a few times. V and J are TRBV28 and TRBJ1-5; weak D call: TRBD1 (5 bases). This CDR3 spans 13 amino acids. V dropped 4 bases and J dropped 1 base, with 5 bases sitting between them. Germline V lookup: CDR1 MDHEN, CDR2 SYDVKM. The CDR3 coding sequence is TGTGCCAGCAGTTCAGGGAGCAATCAGCCCCAGCATTTT. Amino acids: CASSSGSNQPQHF.

This sequence joins TRBV24-1 and TRBJ2-1, with TRBD2 identical over 13 bases. With V trimmed by 4 bases and J by 5 bases, 1 base remained unmatched. Germline lookup yields CDR1 KGHDR and CDR2 SFDVKD. This CDR3 region has 15 residues. The CDR3: CATSDGTSGNNEQFF. In DNA form, the CDR3 reads TGTGCCACCAGTGACGGGACTAGCGGGAACAATGAGCAGTTCTTC.

Comments on this clone: A read error may account for a junction end that differs from germline. The chain combines TRBV28 with TRBJ1-5; D unresolved. Germline V gives CDR1 MDHEN, CDR2 SYDVKM. The CDR3 covers 12 residues. The CDR3 loop is CTSTSGRQPQHF. In DNA form, the CDR3 reads TGTACCAGCACCTCTGGCAGACAGCCCCAGCATTTT.

Only a few counts were recorded for this clone. The chain uses TRBV9 and TRBJ1-5; D is uncertain. Germline values: CDR1 SGDLS, CDR2 YYNGEE. Trimming left V 0 bases short and J 3 bases short, with 7 bases between. This CDR3 comprises 14 residues. The CDR3 sequence: CASSVGSLNQPQHF. CDR3 nucleotide sequence: TGTGCCAGCAGCGTAGGGAGTCTCAATCAGCCCCAGCATTTT.

The chain recombines TRBV20-1 with TRBJ2-1; D is undetermined. The V and J ends lost 4 bases and 10 bases respectively, with 11 bases between them. Germline CDR1 DFQATT, CDR2 SNEGSKA (reference sequence). The CDR3 covers 11 residues. CDR3 DNA: TGCAGTGCTAACCCAATACGGGAGCAGTTCTTC. Protein: CSANPIREQFF.

V gene TRBV30 combines with J gene TRBJ1-2; the D is unclear. Germline values: CDR1 GTSNPN, CDR2 SVGIG (reference sequence). V lost 0 bases and J lost 2, with 13 bases in between. This CDR3 region has 15 residues. In nucleotides, the CDR3 is TGTGCCTGGAGTGTAACCTGGGGAGGAAACTATGGCTACACCTTC. Encoded protein: CAWSVTWGGNYGYTF.